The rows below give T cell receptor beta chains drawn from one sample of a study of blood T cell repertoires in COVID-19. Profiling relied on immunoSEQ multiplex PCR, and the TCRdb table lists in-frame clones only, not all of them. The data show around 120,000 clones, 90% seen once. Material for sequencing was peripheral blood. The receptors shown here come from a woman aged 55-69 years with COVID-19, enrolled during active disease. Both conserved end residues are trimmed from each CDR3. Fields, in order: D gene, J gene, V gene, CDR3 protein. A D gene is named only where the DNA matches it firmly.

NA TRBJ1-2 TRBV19 ASRWGGDTGYT
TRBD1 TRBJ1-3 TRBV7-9 ASSFLGQGSGNTIY
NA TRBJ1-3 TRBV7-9 ASSLSSSGNTIY
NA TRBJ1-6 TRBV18 ASSSYSYNSPLH
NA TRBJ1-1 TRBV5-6 ASSMSQTEAF
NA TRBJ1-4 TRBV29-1 SADAGGTTNEKLF
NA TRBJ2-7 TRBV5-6 ASSLLEGVHEQY
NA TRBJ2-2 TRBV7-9 ASSIGRNTGELF
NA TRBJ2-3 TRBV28 ATEGGTDTQY
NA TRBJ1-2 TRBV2 ASNEGGYGYT
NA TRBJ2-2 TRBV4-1 ASSLIAGELF
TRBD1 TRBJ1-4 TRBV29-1 SVTGSTNEKLF
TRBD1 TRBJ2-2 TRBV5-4 ASSPPSAGQGIGELF
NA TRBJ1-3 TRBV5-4 ASSLTGARSGNTIY
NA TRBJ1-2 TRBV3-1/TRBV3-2 ASSPTRQANYGYT
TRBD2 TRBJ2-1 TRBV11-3 ASSRRAGGPNEQF
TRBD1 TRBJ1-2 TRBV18 ASSPGTGVFNYGYT
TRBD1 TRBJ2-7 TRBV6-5 ASSRTGYEQY
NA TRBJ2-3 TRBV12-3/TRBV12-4 ASSSDSDTQY
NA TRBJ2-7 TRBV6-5 ASSYGRAYEQY
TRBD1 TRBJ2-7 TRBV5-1 ASSSSGGGSPHEQY
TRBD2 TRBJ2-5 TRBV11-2 ASSSVSLAGIQETQY
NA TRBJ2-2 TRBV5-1 ASSLPTGRPNTGELF
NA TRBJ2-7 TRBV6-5 ASIGQGLYEQY
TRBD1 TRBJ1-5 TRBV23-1 ASSQSGQERTNQPQH
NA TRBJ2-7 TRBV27 ASKNRGMGYEQY
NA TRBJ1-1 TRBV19 ASSIPGNTEAF
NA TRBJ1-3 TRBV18 ASSPASASGNTIY